This paragraph reports one TCR beta chain. In germline, CDR1 is MNHNS, CDR2 SASEGT. The V gene end was trimmed by 2 bases and the J gene end by 5 bases; junction bases not matched to a gene: 6. This CDR3 region has 16 residues. The repertoire was sequenced with immunoSEQ multiplex PCR; TCRdb's copy has only in-frame clones and lacks some. Among about 24,000 clones listed, about 92% were seen once. This sample stems from a study of T cell changes during pregnancy in multiple sclerosis. The chain uses TRBV6-1 and TRBJ1-2; 12 bases match TRBD1. The sequencing used CD8+ T cells from peripheral blood mononuclear cells, collected in the third trimester of pregnancy. The TCR comes from a female donor in good health, enrolled as a control in a pregnancy study. CDR3 sequence: CASSEPGQGATYGYTF. CDR3 coding DNA: TGTGCCAGCAGTGAACCGGGACAGGGGGCTACTTATGGCTACACCTTC.